Reported below is one TCR beta chain. Its antigen remains unknown. The sample is drawn from a study of graft-versus-host responses after intestinal transplantation. On the study more broadly: Recipients had transplants, and these were multivisceral, liver-intestinal, or isolated intestinal. Each patient got anti-thymocyte globulin induction, then tacrolimus and steroids for two to four years. Study-level findings and limits: Recipient marrow contained GvH clones, some of which appeared first in ileum or blood. Graft-donor T cell macrochimerism coincided with high graft-versus-host to host-versus-graft clonal ratios in allografts.

Profiling relied on immunoSEQ multiplex PCR, and the TCRdb table lists in-frame clones only, not all of them. The table includes about 98,000 clones, roughly 86% detected once. The sequence came from a human patient who received an intestinal transplant, so some T cells may come from the graft donor. This specimen was PBMCs, taken 255 days after intestinal transplant.

The CDR3 sequence: CASSRGKNTEAFF. The CDR3 nucleotides read TGTGCCAGCAGCAGGGGCAAGAACACTGAAGCTTTCTTT. V gene TRBV6-4 combines with J gene TRBJ1-1; D might be TRBD1 (6 bases). The length of the CDR3 is 13 residues. V gave up 6 bases and J gave up 1 base, with 9 bases separating them. CDR1 is MRHNA, CDR2 SNTAGT, per germline.